The rows below give T cell receptor beta chains drawn from one sample of a study of Tregs in tolerant kidney transplant recipients. This table comes from immunoSEQ multiplex PCR, and its TCRdb copy is limited to in-frame clones, with some not included. This table has tens of thousands of clones, around nine tenths appearing once. The sample here was CD4+ T cells from blood (PBMCs), taken 24 months after the transplant. These receptors originate from a human patient who received a combined kidney and bone marrow transplant. Part of the T cell pool may stem from the graft donor. The CDR3 runs from the conserved cysteine through the conserved F or W. A D gene is named only where the DNA matches it firmly. A row's size may be missing; if present it is once, few, many or a size class.

J	size	D	V	CDR3	DNA
TRBJ2-5	-	-	TRBV7-6	CASSLGTAGETQYF	TGTGCCAGCAGCTTAGGTACAGCGGGAGAGACCCAGTACTTC
TRBJ2-4	-	TRBD1	TRBV28	CASSYRTGKNIQYF	TGTGCCAGCAGTTATCGGACAGGGAAAAACATTCAGTACTTC
TRBJ1-6	-	TRBD1	TRBV6-4	CASRLGQGNSPLHF	TGTGCCAGCAGATTGGGACAGGGCAACTCACCCCTCCACTTT
TRBJ1-2	-	-	TRBV6-1	CASGRGSVWTYGYTF	TGTGCCAGCGGGCGGGGAAGTGTTTGGACCTATGGCTACACCTTC
TRBJ2-7	-	TRBD1	TRBV30	CAWGDRDEQYF	TGTGCCTGGGGGGACAGGGACGAGCAGTACTTC
TRBJ1-2	few	-	TRBV19	CASSRASVGYTF	TGTGCCAGTAGTAGGGCATCAGTCGGCTACACCTTC
TRBJ2-7	-	TRBD2	TRBV4-2	CASSLRPPSGLALYEQYF	TGTGCCAGCAGCCTAAGACCCCCCTCGGGACTAGCTCTCTACGAGCAGTACTTC
TRBJ2-5	once	TRBD2	TRBV5-5	CASSPGAGGQETQYF	TGTGCCAGCAGCCCTGGGGCGGGGGGGCAAGAGACCCAGTACTTC
TRBJ2-7	-	TRBD2	TRBV7-2	CASSPAGVHEQYF	TGTGCCAGCAGCCCAGCGGGAGTCCACGAGCAGTACTTC
TRBJ1-2	-	-	TRBV28	CASSRQANYGYTF	TGTGCCAGCAGTCGACAGGCCAACTATGGCTACACCTTC
TRBJ2-4	once	TRBD2	TRBV11-1	CASSLGWEGPGIQYF	TGTGCCAGCAGCTTAGGGTGGGAGGGACCGGGCATTCAGTACTTC
TRBJ1-1	-	-	TRBV4-1	CASSQDKRKPMNTEAFF	TGCGCCAGCAGCCAAGATAAGAGGAAGCCCATGAACACTGAAGCTTTCTTT
TRBJ2-5	-	TRBD2	TRBV7-2	CASSPGTRILETQYF	TGTGCCAGCAGCCCCGGGACTAGAATTTTAGAGACCCAGTACTTC
TRBJ1-4	few	-	TRBV5-1	CASSSREGSWEKLFF	TGCGCCAGCAGCTCACGAGAGGGCTCTTGGGAAAAACTGTTTTTT
TRBJ2-5	-	TRBD2	TRBV5-4	CASSYLAGEGETQYF	TGTGCCAGCAGCTACCTAGCGGGGGAGGGGGAGACCCAGTACTTC
TRBJ2-7	-	-	TRBV10-1	CASSEQPSLKRSYEQYF	TGCGCCAGCAGTGAGCAGCCGTCTCTAAAGCGCTCCTACGAGCAGTACTTC
TRBJ2-7	-	TRBD1	TRBV5-6	CASSLSTGLRQYF	TGTGCCAGCAGCTTGTCGACAGGGCTGAGGCAGTACTTC
TRBJ1-2	once	-	TRBV30	CAWSEWRGYTF	TGTGCCTGGAGTGAATGGAGAGGCTACACCTTC
TRBJ2-2	once	TRBD1	TRBV23-1	CASNTHIGTGNTGELFF	TGCGCCAGCAATACTCATATCGGGACAGGAAACACCGGGGAGCTGTTTTTT
TRBJ1-1	-	-	TRBV29-1	CSVAGQQNTEAFF	TGCAGCGTTGCCGGACAGCAGAACACTGAAGCTTTCTTT
TRBJ2-2	-	-	TRBV7-3	CASSFEPGGGELFF	TGTGCCAGCAGCTTCGAACCCGGTGGCGGGGAGCTGTTTTTT
TRBJ1-6	-	TRBD1	TRBV15	CATSREDRVGDSPLHF	TGTGCCACCAGCAGAGAGGACAGGGTGGGGGATTCACCCCTCCACTTT
TRBJ2-1	-	-	TRBV10-3	CAISEELSAYNEQFF	TGTGCCATCAGTGAGGAGTTAAGCGCGTACAATGAGCAGTTCTTC
TRBJ1-6	-	TRBD1	TRBV15	CATSGDRGISPLHF	TGTGCCACCAGCGGGGACAGGGGAATTTCCCCCCTCCACTTT
TRBJ2-7	-	TRBD1	TRBV7-2	CASSPTRDSSYEQYF	TGTGCCAGCAGCCCGACTCGGGACAGCTCCTACGAGCAGTACTTC
TRBJ1-6	-	TRBD1	TRBV5-1	CASSSRTGLYNSPLHF	TGCGCCAGCAGCTCCCGGACAGGACTTTATAATTCCCCCCTCCACTTT
TRBJ2-5	once	-	TRBV7-6	CASSLANRQETQYF	TGTGCCAGCAGCTTAGCAAACAGACAAGAGACCCAGTACTTC
TRBJ2-7	-	-	TRBV18	CASSPSLWRGTSYEQYF	TGTGCCAGCTCACCATCGCTCTGGCGGGGGACATCCTACGAGCAGTACTTC
TRBJ2-2	once	-	TRBV7-9	CASSLDAGLELFF	TGTGCCAGCAGCTTAGATGCCGGTTTGGAGCTGTTTTTT
TRBJ2-4	-	-	TRBV5-6	CASSFTGAKNIQYF	TGTGCCAGCAGCTTCACAGGGGCCAAAAACATTCAGTACTTC
TRBJ2-7	-	TRBD1	TRBV6-1	CASNPTGTSYEQYF	TGTGCCAGCAATCCGACAGGGACCTCCTACGAGCAGTACTTC
TRBJ1-1	-	-	TRBV7-6	CASSPNTGEGTEAFF	TGTGCCAGCAGCCCCAATACGGGGGAGGGCACTGAAGCTTTCTTT
TRBJ2-7	-	-	TRBV5-8	CASSFLLRGYEQYF	TGTGCCAGCAGCTTTCTGTTAAGGGGCTACGAGCAGTACTTC
TRBJ1-1	once	TRBD1	TRBV7-6	CASSLRGDREAFF	TGTGCCAGCAGCTTAAGGGGGGACAGGGAAGCTTTCTTT
TRBJ2-7	-	TRBD2	TRBV19	CASSIDGTSGGLDEQYF	TGTGCCAGTAGTATAGATGGGACTAGCGGGGGCCTTGACGAGCAGTACTTC
TRBJ2-7	-	TRBD2	TRBV5-6	CASSLPGLAGVAYEQYF	TGTGCCAGCAGCTTACCGGGACTAGCGGGAGTCGCTTACGAGCAGTACTTC
TRBJ2-7	-	-	TRBV6-4	CASSDFLGQPDLCWEQYF	TGTGCCAGCAGTGACTTCCTTGGACAGCCCGATTTATGTTGGGAGCAGTACTTC
TRBJ2-2	-	-	TRBV11-3	CASSFQTGGNTGELFF	TGTGCCAGCAGCTTCCAGACAGGAGGAAACACCGGGGAGCTGTTTTTT
TRBJ1-2	-	TRBD1	TRBV2	CASRGQGAGGYTF	TGTGCCAGCAGGGGACAGGGGGCTGGTGGCTACACCTTC
TRBJ2-2	-	-	TRBV18	CASSPLGKHTGELFF	TGTGCCAGCTCACCCCTCGGGAAGCACACCGGGGAGCTGTTTTTT
TRBJ2-2	-	TRBD2	TRBV7-9	CASSQRAGGAGELFF	TGTGCCAGCAGCCAGCGAGCGGGAGGGGCCGGGGAGCTGTTTTTT
TRBJ1-1	-	TRBD1	TRBV5-1	CASSLAGGLGTEAFF	TGCGCCAGCAGCTTGGCAGGGGGGCTGGGGACTGAAGCTTTCTTT
TRBJ2-5	-	-	TRBV4-1	CASSRLDQETQYF	TGCGCCAGCAGCCGTTTAGACCAAGAGACCCAGTACTTC
TRBJ2-7	-	TRBD2	TRBV27	CASSLNPPPRAGVIYEQYF	TGTGCCAGCAGTTTGAACCCCCCCCCGCGAGCGGGAGTTATCTACGAGCAGTACTTC
TRBJ2-3	-	-	TRBV6-5	CASRRQYTSTDTQYF	TGTGCCAGCAGGCGACAGTATACTAGCACAGATACGCAGTATTTT
TRBJ2-7	few	-	TRBV9	CASSPQTRGHEQYF	TGTGCCAGCAGCCCGCAGACTAGGGGTCACGAGCAGTACTTC
TRBJ2-3	once	TRBD1	TRBV11-2	CASSLVWDRGTDTQYF	TGTGCCAGCAGCTTAGTATGGGACAGGGGTACAGATACGCAGTATTTT
TRBJ1-4	-	TRBD1	TRBV19	CASRQGANNEKLFF	TGTGCCAGTCGACAGGGGGCAAATAATGAAAAACTGTTTTTT
TRBJ2-2	-	TRBD2	TRBV27	CASSSSGYFANTGELFF	TGTGCCAGCAGTTCTAGCGGCTATTTCGCGAACACCGGGGAGCTGTTTTTT
TRBJ2-1	-	-	TRBV5-1	CASSFRGYNEQFF	TGCGCCAGCAGCTTCAGGGGCTACAATGAGCAGTTCTTC